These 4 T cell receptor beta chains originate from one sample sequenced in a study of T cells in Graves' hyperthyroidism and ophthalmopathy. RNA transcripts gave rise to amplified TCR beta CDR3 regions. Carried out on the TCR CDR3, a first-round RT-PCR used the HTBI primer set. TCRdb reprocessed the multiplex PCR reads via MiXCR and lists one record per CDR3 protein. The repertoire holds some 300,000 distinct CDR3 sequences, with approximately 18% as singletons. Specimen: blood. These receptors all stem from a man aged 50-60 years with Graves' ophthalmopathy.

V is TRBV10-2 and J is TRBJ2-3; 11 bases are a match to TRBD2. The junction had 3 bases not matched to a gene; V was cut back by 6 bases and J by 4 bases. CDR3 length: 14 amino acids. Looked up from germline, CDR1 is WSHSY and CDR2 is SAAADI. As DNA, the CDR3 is TGCGCCAGCAGAGTAGCGGGAGGGCCAGATACGCAGTATTTT. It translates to CASRVAGGPDTQYF.

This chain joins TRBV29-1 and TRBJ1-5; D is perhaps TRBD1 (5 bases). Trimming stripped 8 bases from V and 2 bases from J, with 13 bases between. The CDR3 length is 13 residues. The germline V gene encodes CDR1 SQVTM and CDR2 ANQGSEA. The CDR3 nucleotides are TGCAGCATTGCAGGGAGCCGCAATCAGCCCCAGCATTTT. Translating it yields CSIAGSRNQPQHF.

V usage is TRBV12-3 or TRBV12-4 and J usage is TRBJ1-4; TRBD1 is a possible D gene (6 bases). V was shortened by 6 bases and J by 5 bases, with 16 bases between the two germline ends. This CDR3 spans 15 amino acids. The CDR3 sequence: CASRRTGSLNEKLFF. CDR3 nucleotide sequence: TGTGCCAGCAGGCGAACAGGGAGTCTAAATGAAAAACTGTTTTTT.

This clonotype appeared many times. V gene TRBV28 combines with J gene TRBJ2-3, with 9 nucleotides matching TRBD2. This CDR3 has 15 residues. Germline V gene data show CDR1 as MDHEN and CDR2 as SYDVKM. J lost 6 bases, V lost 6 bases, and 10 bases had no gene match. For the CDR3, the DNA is TGTGCCAGCAGATTACCGGGACTAGCTCTCGATACGCAGTATTTT. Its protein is CASRLPGLALDTQYF.